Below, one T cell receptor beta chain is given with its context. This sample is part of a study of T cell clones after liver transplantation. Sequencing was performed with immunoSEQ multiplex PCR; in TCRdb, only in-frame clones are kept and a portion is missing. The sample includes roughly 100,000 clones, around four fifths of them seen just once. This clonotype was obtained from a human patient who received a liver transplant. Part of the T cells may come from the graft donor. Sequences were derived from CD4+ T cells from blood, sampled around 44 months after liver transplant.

The CDR3 DNA is TGCAGCGTTAGCCGGGAGTACGAGCAGTACTTC. This encodes CSVSREYEQYF. V and J are TRBV29-1 and TRBJ2-7; maybe TRBD2 (6 bases). The CDR3 spans 11 residues. V lost 5 bases and J lost 4, with 9 bases in between. The germline V gene encodes CDR1 SQVTM and CDR2 ANQGSEA.